A selection of T cell receptor beta chains follows, all from one sample in a study of response to subunit inactivated influenza vaccine. TCRdb itself ran the RT-PCR reads through MiXCR, one entry per CDR3 protein. The repertoire holds approximately 500,000 distinct CDR3 sequences, with over 10% as singletons. The sequences come from PBMCs from blood, collected about 40 days after vaccination. These receptors were taken from a man aged 50 or older who received an inactivated influenza vaccine. Both conserved end residues are part of each CDR3. D genes are given only for firm matches. The size of a clone is reported for some rows only, either as once, few or many, or as a class for expanded clones.

d_call	v_call	j_call	clone_size	cdr3_aa	cdr3_nt
TRBD1	TRBV12-3/TRBV12-4	TRBJ1-1	NA	CASSYRTGQEAFF	TGTGCCAGCAGCTACCGGACAGGGCAAGAAGCTTTCTTT
TRBD2	TRBV20-1	TRBJ2-7	few	CSARDLGGRIYEQYF	TGCAGTGCTAGAGATCTGGGGGGGAGAATCTACGAGCAGTACTTC
NA	TRBV28	TRBJ1-2	NA	CASSLSPTVYGYTF	TGTGCCAGCAGTTTATCTCCGACAGTCTATGGCTACACCTTC
NA	TRBV12-3/TRBV12-4	TRBJ2-2	NA	CASRRDVGTGELFF	TGTGCCAGCAGACGGGACGTCGGAACCGGGGAGCTGTTTTTT
NA	TRBV7-2	TRBJ2-7	NA	CASSLYGRNSYEQYF	TGTGCCAGCAGCTTATACGGTCGGAACTCCTACGAGCAGTACTTC
NA	TRBV7-6	TRBJ2-5	few	CASSPWGKTQETQYF	TGTGCCAGCAGCCCGTGGGGCAAAACACAAGAGACCCAGTACTTC
NA	TRBV4-3	TRBJ1-4	few	CASSRDIGWVEKLFF	TGCGCCAGCAGCCGCGATATAGGTTGGGTTGAAAAACTGTTTTTT
TRBD1	TRBV5-1	TRBJ2-7	NA	CASSLATGTALEEQYF	TGCGCCAGCAGCTTGGCCACCGGGACAGCTCTTGAGGAGCAGTACTTC
TRBD1	TRBV7-2	TRBJ2-7	NA	CASTRTGGGGEQYF	TGTGCCAGCACCCGGACAGGGGGGGGCGGTGAGCAGTACTTC
TRBD2	TRBV5-5	TRBJ2-7	NA	CASSFQNSGGYEQYF	TGTGCCAGCAGCTTTCAAAATAGCGGGGGCTACGAGCAGTACTTC
NA	TRBV19	TRBJ2-5	NA	CASSSRGGTSSSETQYF	TGTGCCAGTAGTTCAAGGGGGGGCACTTCATCGTCGGAGACCCAGTACTTC
NA	TRBV5-1	TRBJ2-3	few	CASSDVGSGDTQYF	TGCGCCAGCAGCGACGTGGGGTCGGGAGATACGCAGTATTTT
NA	TRBV15	TRBJ2-2	NA	CATSRDFGDPAGELFF	TGTGCCACCAGCAGAGATTTTGGGGATCCCGCCGGGGAGCTGTTTTTT
NA	TRBV6-5	TRBJ1-3	few	CASSYSPTSTGNTIYF	TGTGCCAGCAGTTACTCCCCCACTTCAACTGGAAACACCATATATTTT
NA	TRBV7-2	TRBJ2-2	NA	CASSLIFRGSGELFF	TGTGCCAGCAGCTTGATATTTAGGGGTTCCGGGGAGCTGTTTTTT
TRBD1	TRBV5-5	TRBJ1-5	NA	CASSLGWQGVQPQHF	TGTGCCAGCAGCTTGGGGTGGCAGGGGGTTCAGCCCCAGCATTTT
NA	TRBV4-1	TRBJ2-2	NA	CASSQVTGTGELFF	TGCGCCAGCAGCCAAGTAACAGGAACCGGGGAGCTGTTTTTT
TRBD2	TRBV5-1	TRBJ2-5	many	CASSLGSSGEETQYF	TGCGCCAGCAGCTTGGGGTCTAGCGGTGAAGAGACCCAGTACTTC
NA	TRBV24-1	TRBJ2-5	few	CATSDLRLPPGTQYF	TGTGCCACCAGTGATTTGCGACTCCCCCCGGGGACCCAGTACTTC
NA	TRBV11-2	TRBJ2-3	few	CASSGVGGSTDTQYF	TGTGCCAGCAGCGGAGTCGGCGGGAGCACAGATACGCAGTATTTT
NA	TRBV10-3	TRBJ2-7	few	CAISRDGSSYEQYF	TGTGCCATCAGCAGGGACGGGAGCTCCTACGAGCAGTACTTC
TRBD2	TRBV10-3	TRBJ2-5	few	CAISDGTRSSQETQYF	TGTGCCATCAGTGACGGGACTAGAAGTTCCCAAGAGACCCAGTACTTC
NA	TRBV12-3/TRBV12-4	TRBJ2-3	NA	CASSLSGREDTQYF	TGTGCCAGCAGTTTGTCCGGTCGAGAAGATACGCAGTATTTT
NA	TRBV7-2	TRBJ2-6	NA	CASSSSGFGANVLTF	TGTGCCAGCAGCTCATCAGGGTTCGGGGCCAACGTCCTGACTTTC
NA	TRBV6-5	TRBJ1-2	few	CASSFRRSLGDGYTF	TGTGCCAGCAGTTTCCGACGATCCCTCGGCGATGGCTACACCTTC
TRBD2	TRBV24-1	TRBJ2-3	few	CATSEVGRGYSTDTQYF	TGTGCCACCAGTGAAGTCGGGAGGGGGTACAGCACAGATACGCAGTATTTT
TRBD2	TRBV7-2	TRBJ2-3	NA	CASSLGTSGKHTQYF	TGTGCCAGCAGCTTAGGGACTAGCGGGAAACATACGCAGTATTTT
NA	TRBV7-3	TRBJ2-2	once	CASSLLGAGNTGELFF	TGTGCCAGCAGCTTACTGGGGGCGGGGAACACCGGGGAGCTGTTTTTT
TRBD2	TRBV7-9	TRBJ2-3	few	CASSTTIPWGGDTQYF	TGTGCCAGCAGCACGACTATACCATGGGGGGGAGATACGCAGTATTTT
TRBD1	TRBV20-1	TRBJ2-7	NA	CSAGPDRGPNPTYEQYF	TGCAGTGCTGGCCCGGACAGGGGGCCCAATCCGACCTACGAGCAGTACTTC
TRBD2	TRBV4-2	TRBJ2-3	many	CASSQRAPQRGYTDTQYF	TGTGCCAGCAGCCAAAGGGCCCCCCAGCGGGGGTACACAGATACGCAGTATTTT
NA	TRBV5-1	TRBJ2-3	few	CASSSAATSKPDTQYF	TGCGCCAGCAGCTCTGCTGCGACTAGTAAGCCAGATACGCAGTATTTT
NA	TRBV21-1	TRBJ2-7	few	CASSKKKGREDSILVFYEQYF	TGTGCCAGCAGCAAAAAAAAAGGGAGAGAGGACAGTATCCTGGTCTTCTACGAGCAGTACTTC